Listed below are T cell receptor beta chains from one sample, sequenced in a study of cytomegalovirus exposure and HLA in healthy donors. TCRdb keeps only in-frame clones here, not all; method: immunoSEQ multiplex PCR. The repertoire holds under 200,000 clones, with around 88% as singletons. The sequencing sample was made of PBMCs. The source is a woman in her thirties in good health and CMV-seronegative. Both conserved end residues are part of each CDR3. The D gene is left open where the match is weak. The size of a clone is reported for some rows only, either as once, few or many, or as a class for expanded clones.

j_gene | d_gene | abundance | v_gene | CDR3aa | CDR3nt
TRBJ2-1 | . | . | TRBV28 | CASSYQVLYNEQFF | TGTGCCAGCAGTTACCAGGTACTTTACAATGAGCAGTTCTTC
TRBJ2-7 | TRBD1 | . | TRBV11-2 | CASSAGTVYEQYF | TGTGCCAGCAGCGCAGGGACAGTTTACGAGCAGTACTTC
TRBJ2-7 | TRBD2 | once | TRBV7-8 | CASSLDFTSGPQSYEQYF | TGTGCCAGCAGCTTAGATTTCACTAGCGGGCCCCAATCCTACGAGCAGTACTTC
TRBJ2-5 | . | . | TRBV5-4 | CASTVWGEETQYF | TGTGCCAGCACCGTTTGGGGGGAAGAGACCCAGTACTTC
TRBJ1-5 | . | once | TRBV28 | CASSTRVGIQPQHF | TGTGCCAGCAGTACGAGGGTAGGGATCCAGCCCCAGCATTTT
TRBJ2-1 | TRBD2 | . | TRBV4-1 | CASSTLGLAGGRAYNEQFF | TGCGCCAGCAGCACTCTGGGGCTAGCGGGGGGCCGGGCCTACAATGAGCAGTTCTTC
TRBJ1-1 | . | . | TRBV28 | CASSQQGVANTEAFF | TGTGCCAGCAGTCAACAGGGTGTGGCGAACACTGAAGCTTTCTTT
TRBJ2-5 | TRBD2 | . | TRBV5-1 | CASSLLAGGQETQYF | TGCGCCAGCAGCCTCCTAGCGGGGGGGCAAGAGACCCAGTACTTC
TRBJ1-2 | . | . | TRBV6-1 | CASSGKSGGKGYTF | TGTGCCAGCAGTGGGAAATCGGGGGGCAAAGGCTACACCTTC
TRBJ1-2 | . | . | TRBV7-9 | CASSLVAYSLNYGYTF | TGTGCCAGCAGCTTAGTCGCTTACAGCTTGAACTATGGCTACACCTTC
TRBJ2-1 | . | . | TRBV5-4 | CASSFGQRNYNEQFF | TGTGCCAGCAGCTTCGGACAGCGAAACTACAATGAGCAGTTCTTC
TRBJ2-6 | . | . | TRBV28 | CASKPSGANVLTF | TGTGCCAGCAAGCCCTCTGGGGCCAACGTCCTGACTTTC
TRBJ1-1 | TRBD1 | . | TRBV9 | CASSATGVGTEAFF | TGTGCCAGCAGCGCTACAGGGGTAGGGACTGAAGCTTTCTTT
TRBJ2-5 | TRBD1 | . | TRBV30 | CAWGTGQETQYF | TGTGCCTGGGGGACAGGGCAAGAGACCCAGTACTTC
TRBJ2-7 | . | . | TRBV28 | CASSHPRGQYF | TGTGCCAGCAGTCACCCACGGGGGCAGTACTTC
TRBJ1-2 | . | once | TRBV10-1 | CASSTNRAGGYTF | TGCGCCAGCAGTACGAACAGGGCCGGCGGCTACACCTTC
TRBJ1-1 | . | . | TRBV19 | CASSSQYSDRYTEAFF | TGTGCCAGTAGTTCACAGTACTCGGACAGATACACTGAAGCTTTCTTT
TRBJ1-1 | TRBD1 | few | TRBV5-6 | CASSPAGQGGSEAFF | TGTGCCAGCAGCCCAGCTGGACAGGGTGGCTCTGAAGCTTTCTTT
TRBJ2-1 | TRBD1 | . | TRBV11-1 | CASSSGTGAPGQFF | TGTGCCAGCAGCTCCGGGACAGGAGCTCCAGGGCAGTTCTTC
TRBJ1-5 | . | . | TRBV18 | CASSRVGVNQPQHF | TGTGCCAGCTCACGGGTAGGGGTCAATCAGCCCCAGCATTTT
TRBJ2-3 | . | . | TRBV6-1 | CASRSQQGITDTQYF | TGTGCCAGCAGGAGTCAGCAGGGCATCACAGATACGCAGTATTTT
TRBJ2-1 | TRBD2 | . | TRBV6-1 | CASILLAGGPLFF | TGTGCCAGCATTCTACTAGCGGGAGGGCCGTTGTTCTTC
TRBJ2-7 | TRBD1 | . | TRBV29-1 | CSVRQGAGYEQYF | TGCAGCGTTCGACAGGGGGCTGGCTACGAGCAGTACTTC
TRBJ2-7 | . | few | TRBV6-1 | CASSDSTAGEQYF | TGTGCCAGCAGTGATTCTACTGCAGGCGAGCAGTACTTC
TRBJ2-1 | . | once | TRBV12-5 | CASGWGDAYGGEQFF | TGTGCTAGTGGTTGGGGGGACGCATACGGTGGGGAGCAGTTCTTC
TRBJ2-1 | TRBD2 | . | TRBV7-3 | CASSLIPSGREGNEQFF | TGTGCCAGCAGCTTAATACCCAGCGGGAGGGAAGGCAATGAGCAGTTCTTC
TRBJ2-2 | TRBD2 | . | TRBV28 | CASSIAGGTRELFF | TGTGCCAGCAGTATAGCGGGGGGAACGAGGGAGCTGTTTTTT
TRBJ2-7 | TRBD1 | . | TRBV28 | CASSLTGPTYEQYF | TGTGCCAGCAGCCTGACAGGGCCCACTTACGAGCAGTACTTC
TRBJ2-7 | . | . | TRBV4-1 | CASSHLFRTDYEQYF | TGCGCCAGCAGCCACCTATTCCGGACAGACTACGAGCAGTACTTC
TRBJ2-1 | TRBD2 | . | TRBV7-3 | CASSRSGGDHNEQFF | TGTGCCAGCAGTCGCAGCGGGGGGGACCACAATGAGCAGTTCTTC
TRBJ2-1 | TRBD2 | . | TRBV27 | CASARGRLREGLYEQFF | TGTGCCAGCGCTCGGGGTAGGTTGCGGGAGGGCCTCTATGAGCAGTTCTTC
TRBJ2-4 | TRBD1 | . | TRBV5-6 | CASSKRTGGGMEVQYF | TGTGCCAGCAGCAAAAGGACAGGGGGCGGAATGGAGGTTCAGTACTTC
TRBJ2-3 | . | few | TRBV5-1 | CASSSLPLNTDTQYF | TGCGCCAGCAGCTCACTACCACTAAACACAGATACGCAGTATTTT
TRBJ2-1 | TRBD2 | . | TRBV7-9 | CASSPGTTLGDEQFF | TGTGCCAGCAGCCCCGGGACTACCCTCGGGGATGAGCAGTTCTTC
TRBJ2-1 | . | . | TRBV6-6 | CASRLRGQTNEQFF | TGTGCCAGCAGACTCCGGGGACAAACTAATGAGCAGTTCTTC
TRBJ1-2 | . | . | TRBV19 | CASRRKGEGYTF | TGTGCCAGTAGAAGGAAAGGGGAAGGCTACACCTTC
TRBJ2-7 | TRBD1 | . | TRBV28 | CARGDRVNYEQYF | TGTGCTAGGGGGGACAGGGTAAACTACGAGCAGTACTTC
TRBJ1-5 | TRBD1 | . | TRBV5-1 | CASSPGQGSNQPQHF | TGCGCCAGCAGCCCAGGACAGGGTAGCAATCAGCCCCAGCATTTT
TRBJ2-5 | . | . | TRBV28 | CASSKYRDQETQYF | TGTGCCAGCAGCAAATACAGGGATCAAGAGACCCAGTACTTC
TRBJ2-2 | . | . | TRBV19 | CASSIGQGGFLNTGELFF | TGTGCCAGTAGTATTGGGCAGGGGGGCTTTCTAAACACCGGGGAGCTGTTTTTT
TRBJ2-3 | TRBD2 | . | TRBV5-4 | CASSLSSGRLDTQYF | TGTGCCAGCAGCTTGTCTAGCGGGAGGTTGGATACGCAGTATTTT
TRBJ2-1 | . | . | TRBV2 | CASLAGAYNEQFF | TGTGCCAGCTTGGCGGGGGCTTACAATGAGCAGTTCTTC
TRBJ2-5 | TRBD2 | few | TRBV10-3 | CAIGLAGTRGGQETQYF | TGTGCCATCGGCTTAGCCGGGACTAGGGGGGGCCAAGAGACCCAGTACTTC
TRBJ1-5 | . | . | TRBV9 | CASSVEEGFGNQPQHF | TGTGCCAGCAGCGTAGAGGAGGGTTTCGGTAATCAGCCCCAGCATTTT
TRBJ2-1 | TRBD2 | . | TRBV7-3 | CASSSGLAGVNEQFF | TGTGCCAGCAGCTCAGGACTAGCGGGAGTCAATGAGCAGTTCTTC
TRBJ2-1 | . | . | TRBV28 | CASSAVWSYNEQFF | TGTGCCAGCAGTGCGGTATGGTCCTACAATGAGCAGTTCTTC
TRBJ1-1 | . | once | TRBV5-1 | CASSAGLPGAEAFF | TGCGCCAGCAGCGCCGGACTGCCGGGGGCTGAAGCTTTCTTT
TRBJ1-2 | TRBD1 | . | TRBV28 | CASSTAGQGSYGYTF | TGTGCCAGCAGCACGGCGGGACAGGGTTCCTATGGCTACACCTTC
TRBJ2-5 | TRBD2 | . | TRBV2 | CASSEALAGGETQYF | TGTGCCAGCAGTGAGGCGTTAGCGGGGGGAGAGACCCAGTACTTC
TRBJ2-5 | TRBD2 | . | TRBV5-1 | CASSSASGVQETQYF | TGCGCCAGCAGCTCGGCTAGCGGGGTCCAAGAGACCCAGTACTTC
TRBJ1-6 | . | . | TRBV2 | CASSEGRPNSPLHF | TGTGCCAGCAGTGAAGGGCGGCCCAATTCACCCCTCCACTTT
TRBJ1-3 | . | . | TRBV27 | CASSLSSYSGNTIYF | TGTGCCAGCAGTTTATCATCGTACTCTGGAAACACCATATATTTT
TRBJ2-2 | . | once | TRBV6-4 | CATGSFGQMGTGELFF | TGTGCCACAGGAAGTTTTGGCCAAATGGGCACCGGGGAGCTGTTTTTT
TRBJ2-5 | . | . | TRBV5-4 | CASSFSTGQETQYF | TGTGCCAGCAGCTTTTCGACAGGTCAAGAGACCCAGTACTTC
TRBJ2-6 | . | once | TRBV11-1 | CASSDSHRPSGANVLTF | TGTGCCAGCAGCGACAGCCACAGACCCTCTGGGGCCAACGTCCTGACTTTC
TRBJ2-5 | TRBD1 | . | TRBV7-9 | CASSYPGGTNQETQYF | TGTGCCAGCAGCTACCCAGGGGGCACGAACCAAGAGACCCAGTACTTC